The sequence of this T cell receptor (beta chain) was determined in a study of Graves' ophthalmopathy and Graves' hyperthyroidism. Whole-study findings and limits: Researchers report that a 13-signature model separated ophthalmopathy from stable hyperthyroidism, posting about 91% sensitivity and roughly 81% specificity.

V was cut by 0 bases and J by 10 bases, with 9 bases left in between. The CDR3 is 12 amino acids. Germline-derived CDR1 and CDR2 are MNHEY and SVGEGT. With respect to this clonotype: The target antigen is unknown.

For repertoire sequencing, the TCR beta CDR3 regions were amplified from RNA transcripts. HTBI primers were employed in first-round RT-PCR, then a second-round multiplex PCR followed. TCRdb reprocessed the multiplex PCR reads with MiXCR, giving one entry per CDR3 protein. The table lists fewer than 400,000 distinct CDR3 sequences, approximately 20% of them singletons. The chain combines TRBV6-2 or TRBV6-3 with TRBJ1-1; D uncertain. The sequence came from a woman between 18 and 29 years old with Graves' ophthalmopathy. The sample consisted of peripheral blood. The DNA for the CDR3 is TGTGCCAGCAGTTACTCGACGATTCGAGCTTTCTTT. Translating gives CASSYSTIRAFF.